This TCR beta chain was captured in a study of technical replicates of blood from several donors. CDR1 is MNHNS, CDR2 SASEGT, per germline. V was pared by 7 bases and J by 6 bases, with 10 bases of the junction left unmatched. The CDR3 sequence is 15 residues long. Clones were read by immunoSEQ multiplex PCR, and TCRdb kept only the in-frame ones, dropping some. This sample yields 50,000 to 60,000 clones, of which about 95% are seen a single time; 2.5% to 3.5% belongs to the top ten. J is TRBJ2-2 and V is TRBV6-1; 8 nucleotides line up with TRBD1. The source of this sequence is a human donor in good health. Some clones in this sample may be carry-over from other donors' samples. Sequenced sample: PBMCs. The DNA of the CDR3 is TGTGCCAGCACAACGGGACAGGTCCGGGCCGGGGAGCTGTTTTTT. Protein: CASTTGQVRAGELFF.